This is a list of T cell receptor beta chains from one sample in a study of blood T cell repertoires in COVID-19. Method: immunoSEQ multiplex PCR; TCRdb's copy keeps in-frame clones and lacks some. The sample lists about 80,000 clones, about four fifths occurring once. Sequenced input: peripheral blood. The origin of the receptors is a woman aged 65 to 85 with acute or convalescent COVID-19. Each CDR3 is given without its conserved first and last residue. Fields, in order: clone size, V gene, CDR3 protein. Clone size is not always given. Where it is, it says once, few, many or a class for expanded clones.

.	TRBV9	ASSPELQGNTIY
.	TRBV6-6	ASSYAGDYNEQF
once	TRBV11-1	ASSLSGTVNYGYT
.	TRBV7-2	ASSLFGGQGNNYGYT
few	TRBV5-5	ASSFTSGGGTEAF
once	TRBV9	ASSASLNSPLH
.	TRBV6-5	ASSYSYRGTDTQY
.	TRBV29-1	SVEGTSGSNWGEQF
.	TRBV3-1/TRBV3-2	ASSQFVAEQY
.	TRBV6-4	ASSELPTGTDTQY
few	TRBV11-2	ASSLETSEADTQY
few	TRBV7-9	ASSSGTGFHEQY
.	TRBV5-4	ASSPGGIGYEQY
.	TRBV6-1	ASTSDRGGGNTIY
.	TRBV24-1	ATSLTDNTEAF
.	TRBV2	ATSQAYEQY
.	TRBV19	ASRSGTGNRHEQY
.	TRBV7-3	ASSLGLGQGANEQF
.	TRBV12-3/TRBV12-4	ASSLEPGSPLH
.	TRBV30	AGLPGQGLNTEAF
.	TRBV5-1	ASSLEASGLSYEQY
.	TRBV6-2/TRBV6-3	ASSYLTGYFSYEQY
.	TRBV6-5	ASRTGAGNTIY
.	TRBV24-1	ATSEDGQEPTDTQY
.	TRBV27	ATGASLKAYEQY
.	TRBV5-1	ASSSTSGSIGELF
.	TRBV5-1	ASSPRGSGHGYT
.	TRBV7-2	ASSLASGQGLTLH
once	TRBV6-6	ASSYSDRGTEAF
.	TRBV30	AWSPGLAGIETQY
.	TRBV5-1	ASRTGQGEQY
.	TRBV15	ATSRDLGAAYYEQY
.	TRBV3-1/TRBV3-2	ASSQEDRNSPLH
.	TRBV27	ASSLRAGSTDTQY
.	TRBV14	ASSQRQENTEAF
.	TRBV5-1	ASSSETSAVDTQY
few	TRBV19	ASRKGVNQPQH
.	TRBV27	ASRNQVQDNEQF
.	TRBV5-4	ASSLTGSDEQF
.	TRBV28	ASSPSNQPQH
.	TRBV30	AWSVRGSNYGYT
few	TRBV7-3	VPGQSINYGYT